These 16 T cell receptor beta chains came from one sample sequenced in a study of CXCR3-negative and CXCR3-positive naive CD8 T cells. Via 5' RACE with UMI labels, TRB cDNA libraries were prepared. TCRdb re-called the 5' RACE reads; one entry per CDR3 protein, DNA not given. The table gives 8,000 to 9,500 distinct CDR3 sequences; the top ten clones make up roughly 2% of it. The sequenced sample was naive CXCR3- CD8+ T cells from blood. Noted subset: CD45RO-CCR7+CD27+CD95- naive CD8+ T cells lacking CXCR3 (TNR3-). The origin of the receptors is a human donor in good health. Some clones in this sample may be carry-over from other donors' samples.

In terms of frequency, this clonotype is medium-sized. The chain carries TRBV7-2 and TRBJ2-1; with no DNA, the TCRdb D assignment of TRBD2 cannot be verified. Germline V gene data show CDR1 as SGHTA and CDR2 as FQGNSA. The CDR3 sequence is 16 residues long. CDR3 loop: CASRFSGRLPYNEQFF. Variable domain in full (rest from reference TRBV7-2 and TRBJ2-1): GAGVSQSPSNKVTEKGKDVELRCDPISGHTALYWYRQSLGQGLEFLIYFQGNSAPDKSGLPSDRFSAERTGGSVSTLTIQRTQQEDSAVYLCASRFSGRLPYNEQFFGPGTRLTVL.

The chain uses TRBV29-1 and TRBJ2-2. The CDR3 consists of 11 residues. Germline V gene lookup returns CDR1 SQVTM and CDR2 ANQGSEA. CDR3 sequence reads: CSVVLAGELFF.

The J gene is TRBJ2-3, the V gene TRBV6-5; TCRdb outputs TRBD1, but without DNA this stays unchecked. Per germline, CDR1 MNHEY and CDR2 SVGAGI. The CDR3 runs to 14 residues. The CDR3: CASTPGWSADTEYF.

In terms of frequency, this clonotype is medium-sized. V gene TRBV15 combines with J gene TRBJ1-4. CDR3 length: 13 residues. CDR1 LNHNV and CDR2 YYDKDF come from the germline V gene (reference sequence). The CDR3 sequence is CATSTDYNEKLFF.

This clonotype counts as medium-sized by frequency. The chain uses TRBV20-1 and TRBJ1-1; without DNA, the TCRdb call of TRBD1 cannot be checked. Looked up from germline, CDR1 is DFQATT and CDR2 is SNEGSKA (reference sequence). The CDR3 is 17 amino acids. This CDR3 reads CSAASRDRDPMNTEAFF.

The chain joins TRBV28 to TRBJ2-7. The germline V gene has CDR1 MDHEN and CDR2 SYDVKM. The CDR3 consists of 12 residues. The CDR3 spells CASSTGSYEQYF. Filled out from reference TRBV28 and TRBJ2-7, the complete variable domain reads DVKVTQSSRYLVKRTGEKVFLECVQDMDHENMFWYRQDPGLGLRLIYFSYDVKMKEKGDIPEGYSVSREKKERFSLILESASTNQTSMYLCASSTGSYEQYFGPGTRLTVT.

In terms of frequency, this clonotype is medium-sized. J is TRBJ1-1 and V is TRBV27; with no DNA, the TCRdb D assignment of TRBD1 cannot be verified. The germline gives CDR1 MNHEY, CDR2 SMNVEV (reference sequence). The CDR3 length is 15 residues. The CDR3 region is CASSLSGQGGTEAFF.

The CDR3 loop is CASSARSPYNEQFF. The rearrangement joins TRBV7-9 to TRBJ2-1. Germline loops: CDR1 SEHNR, CDR2 FQNEAQ (reference sequence). The CDR3 runs 14 residues.

The chain uses TRBV20-1 and TRBJ2-5. The CDR3 extends over 16 amino acids. Germline assignment: CDR1 DFQATT and CDR2 SNEGSKA (reference sequence). This CDR3 is CSARDLAQKVQETQYF.

The chain employs TRBV28 and TRBJ2-1; with no DNA, the TCRdb D assignment of TRBD2 cannot be verified. This CDR3 region has 15 residues. Per the germline V gene, CDR1 is MDHEN and CDR2 is SYDVKM. The CDR3 here is CASSFSGVAYNEQFF.

This clonotype is medium-sized by frequency. The chain has TRBV20-1 and TRBJ2-5; no DNA is available, so the TRBD2 call from TCRdb remains unchecked. Germline CDR1 DFQATT, CDR2 SNEGSKA (reference sequence). This CDR3 has 12 amino acids. The CDR3 sequence is CSARDPSGGPLF.

This chain links TRBV29-1 with TRBJ2-7; TCRdb names TRBD1, which stays unverified in the absence of DNA. Germline V gene data show CDR1 as SQVTM and CDR2 as ANQGSEA. This CDR3 spans 15 amino acids. CDR3: CSVDGGTGTNYEQYF.

By frequency, this clonotype is medium-sized. The chain employs TRBV10-3 and TRBJ2-7; the D call of TRBD1 rests on TCRdb alone, since no DNA is present to check it. Germline V gene sequence: CDR1 ENHRY, CDR2 SYGVKD. The CDR3 contains 13 residues. The CDR3 is CAISENPVGEQYF.

The chain employs TRBV4-3 and TRBJ1-1; with no DNA, the TCRdb D assignment of TRBD1 cannot be verified. Germline V gives CDR1 LGHNA, CDR2 YSLEER. The CDR3 length is 17 residues. CDR3 residues: CASSQDFFGTLNTEAFF.

This clonotype is medium-sized by frequency. The chain links TRBV7-8 to TRBJ2-5; the D gene TCRdb calls, TRBD1, cannot be checked with no DNA. This CDR3 is 17 amino acids long. Germline V gene data show CDR1 as SGHVS and CDR2 as FQNEAQ. This chain's CDR3 is CASSLFAMGEWQETQYF.

V is TRBV20-1 and J is TRBJ2-1; the TRBD1 assignment by TCRdb is unverifiable without DNA. Germline CDR1 is DFQATT and CDR2 is SNEGSKA (reference sequence). The CDR3 extends over 17 amino acids. The CDR3 reads CSARGISGQGAYNEQFF.